Below are 9 T cell receptor beta chains sequenced from a single sample in a study of T cell responses to AZD1222 COVID-19 vaccine. Profiled with immunoSEQ multiplex PCR; TCRdb holds only in-frame clones, not every one. The top ten hold around a sixth of the sample, which has more than 85,000 clones, roughly 90% seen once. Material: peripheral blood, obtained on day 0 of AZD1222 vaccination. Source of these receptors: an adult in good health.

This sequence joins TRBV11-3 and TRBJ1-6, with a weak D call TRBD1 (5 bases). Germline assignment: CDR1 SGHNT and CDR2 YENEEA. The CDR3 extends over 17 amino acids. V dropped 5 bases and J dropped 2 bases, with 16 bases sitting between them. The DNA for the CDR3 is TGTGCCAGCAGCGTATCCCAAGGGGAAACCTATAATTCACCCCTCCACTTT. This encodes CASSVSQGETYNSPLHF.

DNA for the CDR3: TGTGCCAGCAGCTTCGGACAGGGCGACACTGAAGCTTTCTTT. Translating it yields CASSFGQGDTEAFF. The rearrangement links TRBV5-6 to TRBJ1-1; TRBD1 agrees at 8 bases. J was trimmed by 3 bases and V by 2 bases; bases with no gene match: 3. Germline loops: CDR1 SGHDT, CDR2 YYEEEE. The CDR3 has 14 residues.

The chain uses TRBV6-5 and TRBJ2-7; a weak D match, TRBD2 (5 bases). Germline CDR1 reads MNHEY; CDR2 reads SVGAGI. This CDR3 contains 12 residues. V was trimmed by 4 bases and J by 7 bases, leaving 11 bases between them. The CDR3 coding sequence is TGTGCCAGCAGTTGGGGAGACGGGGAGCAGTACGTC. It translates to CASSWGDGEQYV.

The genes are TRBV7-2 and TRBJ1-3; 8 bases are shared with TRBD1. J was trimmed by 0 bases and V by 5 bases; bases with no gene match: 6. The CDR3 covers 16 residues. The germline V gene encodes CDR1 SGHTA and CDR2 FQGNSA. The CDR3: CASSKPGQDSGNTIYF. The CDR3 DNA sequence: TGTGCCAGCAGCAAACCGGGACAGGACTCTGGAAACACCATATATTTT.

This clone has only one observation. The V call is TRBV28, the J call TRBJ2-7, with 9 bases aligning to TRBD2. The V gene's germline CDR1 is MDHEN and CDR2 SYDVKM. CDR3 length: 15 amino acids. V was clipped by 2 bases and J by 3 bases; unmatched bases: 5. CDR3 protein: CASSLAGGLIYEQYF. CDR3 nucleotides: TGTGCCAGCAGTTTAGCGGGGGGGCTCATCTACGAGCAGTACTTC.

The chain carries TRBV29-1 and TRBJ2-7; 10 bases fit TRBD1. This CDR3 region has 14 residues. With 6 bases clipped from V and 3 bases from J, the junction kept 8 bases outside the gene matches. Germline CDR1 and CDR2: SQVTM and ANQGSEA. DNA of the CDR3: TGCAGCGTCCGAGTGGGGGACAGGGGCTACGAGCAGTACTTC. It translates to CSVRVGDRGYEQYF.

V gene TRBV5-1 combines with J gene TRBJ2-5, with TRBD2 identical over 12 bases. CDR1 is SGHRS, CDR2 YFSETQ, per germline. V lost 3 bases and J lost 4; bases outside the gene matches: 4. The CDR3 is 15 residues long. CDR3 sequence (DNA): TGCGCCAGCAGCTCTGGACTAGCGGGGCGAGAGACCCAGTACTTC. Protein sequence: CASSSGLAGRETQYF. Full variable domain (remainder filled in from reference TRBV5-1 and TRBJ2-5): KAGVTQTPRYLIKTRGQQVTLSCSPISGHRSVSWYQQTPGQGLQFLFEYFSETQRNKGNFPGRFSGRQFSNSRSEMNVSTLELGDSALYLCASSSGLAGRETQYFGPGTRLLVL.

V gene TRBV9 combines with J gene TRBJ2-1; a weak D match, TRBD1 (6 bases). CDR1 and CDR2 from the germline V gene are SGDLS and YYNGEE. The V gene lost 9 bases and the J gene lost 10 bases, with 23 bases spanning the gap. The CDR3 is 14 residues long. This chain's CDR3 is CATGAGASLGEQFF. The CDR3 nucleotides are TGTGCCACCGGGGCAGGGGCAAGCCTCGGGGAGCAGTTCTTC.

The chain has TRBV11-1 and TRBJ2-2; 13 bases line up with TRBD2. Trimming at V came to 5 bases and at J to 5 bases, leaving 5 bases not matched to a gene. This CDR3 contains 16 residues. Germline CDR1 SGHAT, CDR2 FQDESV (reference sequence). In nucleotides, the CDR3 is TGTGCCAGCAGCCCAAGGACTAGCGGGAGAACCGGGGAGCTGTTTTTT. Translation: CASSPRTSGRTGELFF.